Listed below are T cell receptor beta chains from one sample, sequenced in a study of identical twins. TCRdb reprocessed the 5' RACE reads with MiXCR, giving one entry per CDR3 protein. The sample includes roughly 290,000 distinct CDR3 sequences, 6.5% to 9.5% of them seen just once. These same records also appear under a second study, on yellow fever vaccine responses in identical twins.

The material sequenced was memory (CD45RO+) T cells sorted from blood. Receptors originate from a woman younger than 35 in good health. The CDR3 runs from the conserved cysteine through the conserved F or W.

CDR3aa: CASSLSSGTGLRYLHF
len: 16
v_gene: TRBV6-5
j_gene: TRBJ1-6

CDR3aa: CSARAGSNEQFF
len: 12
v_gene: TRBV29-1
j_gene: TRBJ2-1

CDR3aa: CASSPRDSEAFF
len: 12
v_gene: TRBV3-1
j_gene: TRBJ1-1

CDR3aa: CASRTGSVFGEQYF
len: 14
v_gene: TRBV5-1
j_gene: TRBJ2-7

CDR3aa: CASGGIRNEQFF
len: 12
v_gene: TRBV2
j_gene: TRBJ2-1

CDR3aa: CASSFLVGGRGYTF
len: 14
v_gene: TRBV7-2
j_gene: TRBJ1-2

CDR3aa: CASSLDGTTLLF
len: 12
v_gene: TRBV12-3/TRBV12-4
j_gene: TRBJ2-1

CDR3aa: CAISESMRLAGTDTQYF
len: 17
v_gene: TRBV10-3
j_gene: TRBJ2-3

CDR3aa: CSARLAGLVQETQYF
len: 15
v_gene: TRBV20-1
j_gene: TRBJ2-5

CDR3aa: CSVVAAVNEQFF
len: 12
v_gene: TRBV29-1
j_gene: TRBJ2-1

CDR3aa: CASHLSRTGSGGELFF
len: 16
v_gene: TRBV19
j_gene: TRBJ2-2

CDR3aa: CSARAQGIPEAFF
len: 13
v_gene: TRBV20-1
j_gene: TRBJ1-1

CDR3aa: CASLGTIDNEQFF
len: 13
v_gene: TRBV6-6
j_gene: TRBJ2-1

CDR3aa: CASNYGRSLAGGGPYNEQFF
len: 20
v_gene: TRBV6-2/TRBV6-3
j_gene: TRBJ2-1

CDR3aa: CSARGLTSGSHNEQFF
len: 16
v_gene: TRBV20-1
j_gene: TRBJ2-1

CDR3aa: CASSLQGRGGYTF
len: 13
v_gene: TRBV12-3/TRBV12-4
j_gene: TRBJ1-2

CDR3aa: CASSLHSGDTGELFF
len: 15
v_gene: TRBV11-2
j_gene: TRBJ2-2

CDR3aa: CASSVGPRETQYF
len: 13
v_gene: TRBV9
j_gene: TRBJ2-5

CDR3aa: CASRDRSYEQCF
len: 12
v_gene: TRBV6-6
j_gene: TRBJ2-7

CDR3aa: CASSEAFYTQYF
len: 12
v_gene: TRBV6-1
j_gene: TRBJ2-3

CDR3aa: CASSLGIAQETQYF
len: 14
v_gene: TRBV5-1
j_gene: TRBJ2-5

CDR3aa: CASSSPGWTRPETQYF
len: 16
v_gene: TRBV7-8
j_gene: TRBJ2-5

CDR3aa: CASSYSGQAARNTIYF
len: 16
v_gene: TRBV6-5
j_gene: TRBJ1-3

CDR3aa: CASSPNHSEASPLHF
len: 15
v_gene: TRBV12-3/TRBV12-4
j_gene: TRBJ1-6

CDR3aa: CATSDRTGGADTQYF
len: 15
v_gene: TRBV24-1
j_gene: TRBJ2-3